The entry below describes one T cell receptor beta chain. As yet, its antigen is unknown. Amplification used 60 Vbeta primers and 13 Jbeta primers. Data came from immunoSEQ multiplex PCR; TCRdb stores just in-frame clones and leaves some out. The data show 80,000 to 100,000 clones, about four fifths seen once. The sample comes from a study of cytomegalovirus exposure and HLA in healthy donors. Germline CDR1 is KGHSH and CDR2 is LQKENI. This CDR3 comprises 13 residues. The V end lost 2 bases, the J end lost 6 bases, and 10 bases lay between the germline ends. General study results and limits: In a later analysis, HLA-C alleles had the fewest associated TCRs, DRB1 alleles the most.

The sample comprised PBMCs. The chain couples TRBV18 to TRBJ1-1, with D uncertain. The sequence came from a man aged 40-55 years in good health and CMV-seropositive. The CDR3 sequence is CASSPDARAEAFF. The CDR3 nucleotides are TGTGCCAGCTCACCAGACGCGCGGGCTGAAGCTTTCTTT.